The rows below give T cell receptor beta chains drawn from one sample of a study of response to subunit inactivated influenza vaccine. TCRdb independently ran MiXCR on the RT-PCR reads; one entry per CDR3 protein. Of approximately 680,000 distinct CDR3 sequences in the sample, approximately 14% were seen once. The sample was PBMCs from blood, taken approximately 12 days after vaccination. All receptors derive from a man in his fifties or sixties who received an inactivated influenza vaccine. Each CDR3 is given with its conserved first and last residue. The order of the fields is CDR3 length, D gene, J gene, V gene, clone size, CDR3 protein, CDR3 DNA. D genes are given only for firm matches. Clone size is not always given. Where it is, it says once, few, many or a class for expanded clones.

>14|TRBD2|TRBJ2-3|TRBV20-1|few
CSTLAGGGRDTQYF
TGCAGTACCCTGGCGGGGGGGGGCAGAGATACGCAGTATTTT
>13|NA|TRBJ2-1|TRBV7-2|NA
CASSLVPRYEQFF
TGTGCCAGCAGCTTAGTTCCCAGATACGAGCAGTTCTTC
>16|TRBD2|TRBJ2-5|TRBV20-1|NA
CSARPLAGAIGETQYF
TGCAGTGCTAGACCCCTAGCGGGGGCCATCGGGGAGACCCAGTACTTC
>16|TRBD2|TRBJ2-1|TRBV7-2|few
CASSLVVGGLAGVQFF
TGTGCCAGCAGCTTAGTCGTCGGGGGACTAGCGGGAGTGCAGTTCTTC
>13|TRBD1|TRBJ1-2|TRBV6-1|few
CASKQGANYGYTF
TGTGCCAGCAAACAGGGGGCCAACTATGGCTACACCTTC
>13|NA|TRBJ2-5|TRBV29-1|NA
CSARRGHQETQYF
TGCAGCGCCCGAAGGGGTCATCAAGAGACCCAGTACTTC
>15|TRBD1|TRBJ2-3|TRBV6-5|NA
CASSYMGQRTDTQYF
TGTGCCAGCAGTTACATGGGACAGCGCACAGATACGCAGTATTTT
>16|TRBD2|TRBJ2-1|TRBV12-3/TRBV12-4|NA
CASRFSGTSSYNEQFF
TGTGCCAGCAGATTCTCCGGGACTAGCTCCTACAATGAGCAGTTCTTC
>14|NA|TRBJ1-6|TRBV5-5|NA
CASSLEDKISPLHF
TGTGCCAGCAGCTTGGAAGATAAGATTTCACCCCTCCACTTT
>13|NA|TRBJ2-7|TRBV6-1|NA
CASSAARFHEQYF
TGTGCCAGCAGTGCTGCCAGGTTCCACGAGCAGTACTTC
>14|TRBD1|TRBJ2-4|TRBV10-3|NA
CATPHRGEGDIQYF
TGTGCCACCCCCCACAGGGGTGAGGGGGACATTCAGTACTTC
>14|TRBD1|TRBJ1-6|TRBV20-1|NA
CSARADRGNSPLHF
TGCAGTGCTAGAGCCGACAGGGGGAATTCACCCCTCCACTTT
>13|TRBD1|TRBJ1-5|TRBV7-8|NA
CASSQTGLQPQHF
TGTGCCAGCAGCCAGACAGGGCTTCAGCCCCAGCATTTT
>14|NA|TRBJ1-1|TRBV4-2|NA
CASSQEKLNTEAFF
TGTGCCAGCAGCCAAGAAAAGTTGAACACTGAAGCTTTCTTT
>13|TRBD1|TRBJ1-2|TRBV29-1|few
CSVDWTGQYGYTF
TGCAGCGTTGATTGGACAGGGCAATATGGCTACACCTTC
>14|NA|TRBJ2-7|TRBV12-3/TRBV12-4|once
CASSSWTGGDEQYF
TGTGCCAGCAGTTCCTGGACAGGAGGGGACGAGCAGTACTTC
>13|TRBD1|TRBJ1-1|TRBV20-1|NA
CSADRGRITEAFF
TGCAGTGCCGACAGGGGGCGTATCACTGAAGCTTTCTTT
>14|TRBD1|TRBJ1-5|TRBV20-1|NA
CSARGQLFNQPQHF
TGCAGTGCTAGGGGACAGCTTTTCAATCAGCCCCAGCATTTT
>15|NA|TRBJ2-5|TRBV20-1|NA
CSAREHPGPQETQYF
TGCAGTGCTAGAGAGCATCCGGGGCCCCAAGAGACCCAGTACTTC